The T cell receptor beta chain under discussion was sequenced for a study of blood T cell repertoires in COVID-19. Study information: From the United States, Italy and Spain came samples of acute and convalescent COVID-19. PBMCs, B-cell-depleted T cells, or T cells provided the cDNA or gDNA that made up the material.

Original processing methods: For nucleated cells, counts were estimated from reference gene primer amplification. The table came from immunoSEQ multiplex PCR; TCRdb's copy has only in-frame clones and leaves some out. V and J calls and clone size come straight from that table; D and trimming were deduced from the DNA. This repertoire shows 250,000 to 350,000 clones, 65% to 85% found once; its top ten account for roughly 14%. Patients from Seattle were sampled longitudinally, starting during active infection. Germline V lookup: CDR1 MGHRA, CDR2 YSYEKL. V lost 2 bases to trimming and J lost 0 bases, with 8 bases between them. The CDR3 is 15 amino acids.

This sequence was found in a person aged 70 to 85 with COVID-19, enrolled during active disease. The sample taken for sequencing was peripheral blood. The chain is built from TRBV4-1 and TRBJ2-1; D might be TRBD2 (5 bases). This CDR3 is CASSQSGGSYNEQFF. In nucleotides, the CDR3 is TGCGCCAGCAGCCAAAGTGGAGGCTCCTACAATGAGCAGTTCTTC.